This T cell receptor beta chain appears in the sequencing data of a study of cytotoxic CD8 clonotypes in ibrutinib-treated CLL. General study results and limits: Against age-matched healthy donors, baseline clonality ran higher and tracked circulating CD8+ T-cell counts. Clonality was higher at ibrutinib response and returned toward baseline at progression. The study found public clonotypes uncommon, contracting or stable on treatment.

Depth targeted 1 in 200,000 to 1 in 1 million T cells, averaging around 9.5x coverage per clonotype. Produced via immunoSEQ multiplex PCR; TCRdb's table is partial and in-frame only. The table lists about 70,000 clones, 75% to 95% of them singletons. Comments on this clone: Its matching antigen is unknown.

The V and J ends lost 5 bases and 2 bases respectively, with 9 bases between them. The CDR3 has 13 amino acids. Germline CDR1 reads LNHDA; CDR2 reads SQIVND (reference sequence). Material: PBMCs, obtained after 12 months of ibrutinib treatment. This clonotype was sampled from a human donor with chronic lymphocytic leukemia. V and J are TRBV19 and TRBJ1-2; D unresolved. DNA of the CDR3: TGTGCCAGTAGTCGGAGGTACAACTATGGCTACACCTTC. As protein: CASSRRYNYGYTF.